This T cell receptor beta chain was captured by sequencing in a study of blood T cells in healthy people across ages. Findings of the study overall: Strong correlation existed between TCR beta diversity and naive T cell percentage.

With regard to this clonotype: Its antigen is unknown.

Per individual sample, total RNA of at least 5.5 micrograms was extracted. The authors ran a second PCR of 7 to 11 cycles using a sample-barcoded 5' primer and a J-beta primer mix. TCRdb reanalysed the 5' RACE reads using MiXCR and keeps one entry per CDR3 protein. This sample carries 850,000 to 1,000,000 distinct CDR3 sequences, around 49% of them seen once, and the ten largest clones take roughly 13%. The V gene lost 2 bases and the J gene lost 4 bases, with 18 bases spanning the gap. This CDR3 is 16 amino acids long. Germline V gene data show CDR1 as SGDLS and CDR2 as YYNGEE. The specimen was blood. The rearrangement joins TRBV9 to TRBJ2-5, with a weak D call TRBD2 (6 bases). The receptor's source is a man under 40 in good health. The CDR3: CASSVDGSFGGETQYF. CDR3 coding DNA: TGTGCCAGCAGCGTTGATGGGTCTTTCGGGGGAGAGACCCAGTACTTC.